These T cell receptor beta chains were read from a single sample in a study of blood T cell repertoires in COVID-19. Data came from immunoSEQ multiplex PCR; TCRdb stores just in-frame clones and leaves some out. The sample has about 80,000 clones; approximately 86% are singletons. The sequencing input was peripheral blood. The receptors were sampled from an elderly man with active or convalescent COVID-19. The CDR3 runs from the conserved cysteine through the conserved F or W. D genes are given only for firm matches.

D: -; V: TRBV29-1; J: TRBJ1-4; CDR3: CSVHTVTGSGEKLFF; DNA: TGCAGCGTCCATACAGTCACAGGTTCAGGTGAAAAACTGTTTTTT
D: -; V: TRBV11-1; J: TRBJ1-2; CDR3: CASSPSGTYHGGYTF; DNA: TGTGCCAGCAGCCCCTCCGGGACATACCACGGGGGCTACACCTTC
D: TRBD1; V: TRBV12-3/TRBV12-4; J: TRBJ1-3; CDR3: CASTDRARNTIYF; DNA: TGTGCCAGTACTGACAGGGCGAGAAACACCATATATTTT
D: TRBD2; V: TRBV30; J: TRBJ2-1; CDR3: CAWSRLAIGNEQFF; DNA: TGTGCCTGGAGTCGACTAGCGATAGGCAATGAGCAGTTCTTC
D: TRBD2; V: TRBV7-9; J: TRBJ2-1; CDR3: CASSLDRRGANEQFF; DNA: TGTGCCAGCAGCTTAGATAGGCGGGGGGCGAATGAGCAGTTCTTC
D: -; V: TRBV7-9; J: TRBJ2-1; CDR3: CASSAGRYEQFF; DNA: TGTGCCAGCAGTGCGGGAAGGTATGAGCAGTTCTTC
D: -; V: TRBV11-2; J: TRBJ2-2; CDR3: CASSLGPTGLTGELFF; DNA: TGTGCCAGCAGCTTAGGACCTACAGGGCTCACCGGGGAGCTGTTTTTT
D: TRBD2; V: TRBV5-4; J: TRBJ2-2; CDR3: CASSLELAGVSTGELFF; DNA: TGTGCCAGCAGCTTGGAACTAGCGGGGGTCAGCACCGGGGAGCTGTTTTTT
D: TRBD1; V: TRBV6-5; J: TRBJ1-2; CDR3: CASTPWTGGSYGYTF; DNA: TGTGCCAGCACCCCCTGGACAGGGGGGTCCTATGGCTACACCTTC
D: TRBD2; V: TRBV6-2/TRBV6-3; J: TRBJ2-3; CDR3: CASSKGLAESTDTQYF; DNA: TGTGCCAGCAGTAAGGGACTAGCGGAAAGCACAGATACGCAGTATTTT